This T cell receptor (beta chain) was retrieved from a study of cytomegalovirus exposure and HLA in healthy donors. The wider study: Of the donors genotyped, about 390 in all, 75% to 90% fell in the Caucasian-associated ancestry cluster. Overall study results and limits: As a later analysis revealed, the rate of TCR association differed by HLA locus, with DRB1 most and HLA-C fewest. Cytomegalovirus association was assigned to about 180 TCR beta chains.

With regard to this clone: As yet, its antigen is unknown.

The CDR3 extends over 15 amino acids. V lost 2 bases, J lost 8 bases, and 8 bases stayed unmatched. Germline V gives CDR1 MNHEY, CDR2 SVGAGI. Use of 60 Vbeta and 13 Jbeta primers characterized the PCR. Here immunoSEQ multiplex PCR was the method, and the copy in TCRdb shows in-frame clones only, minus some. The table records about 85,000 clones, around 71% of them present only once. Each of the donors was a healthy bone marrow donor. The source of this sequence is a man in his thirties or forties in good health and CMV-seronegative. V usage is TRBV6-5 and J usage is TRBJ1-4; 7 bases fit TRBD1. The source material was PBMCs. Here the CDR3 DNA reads TGTGCCAGCAGTTACGCGACAGGGTCTTTAGAAAAACTGTTTTTT. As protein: CASSYATGSLEKLFF.